This T cell receptor (beta chain) was observed in a study of blood T cell repertoires in COVID-19. CDR1 is SGHRS, CDR2 YFSETQ, per germline. The CDR3 loop spans 17 amino acids. V shed 1 base, J shed 1 base, and the junction held 4 bases outside the gene matches. Generated by immunoSEQ multiplex PCR, the TCRdb table keeps only in-frame clones and is missing some. The sample contains around 340,000 clones, approximately 86% of which appear only once. Sequenced input: PBMCs or T cells enriched from blood (not recorded which). This sequence joins TRBV5-1 and TRBJ2-5; 13 bases agree with TRBD2. The sequence was collected from a woman between 35 and 50 years old with acute COVID-19. The CDR3 reads CASSLRLAGGIQETQYF. The CDR3 region has the DNA TGCGCCAGCAGCTTGAGACTAGCGGGGGGAATCCAAGAGACCCAGTACTTC.